The 27 T cell receptor beta chains in this list originate from one sample, sequenced in a study of PD-1 blockade in classical Hodgkin lymphoma. TCRdb's table, derived via immunoSEQ multiplex PCR, lists solely in-frame clones and lacks some. The sample comprises fewer than 40,000 clones, 85% to 95% of which are singletons, and 2.3% rests with the top ten. The time point here: newly diagnosed, previously untreated cHL patient sample. Sequencing was done on a sample of peripheral blood mononuclear cells (PBMCs). The origin of the receptors is a human donor with classical Hodgkin lymphoma.

The chain joins TRBV6-5 to TRBJ1-4, with no clear D. Trimming took off 6 bases at V and 8 bases at J, with 19 bases between the two ends. Germline V gene sequence: CDR1 MNHEY, CDR2 SVGAGI. The CDR3 contains 15 residues. The CDR3 is CASSPRKRPGEKLFF. The DNA for the CDR3 is TGTGCCAGCAGCCCCCGTAAACGACCTGGGGAAAAACTGTTTTTT.

In its sample, this clone was seen once. The chain links TRBV4-1 to TRBJ2-7; D unresolved. In germline, CDR1 is MGHRA, CDR2 YSYEKL. The V end was cut by 2 bases, the J end by 2 bases, with 7 bases between. The CDR3 length is 13 residues. CDR3 residues: CASSQTKTYEQYF. In DNA form, the CDR3 reads TGCGCCAGCAGCCAAACTAAGACCTACGAGCAGTACTTC.

The CDR3 here is CASSRFGSGETQYF. CDR3 DNA sequence: TGTGCCAGTAGTCGTTTCGGTAGCGGGGAGACCCAGTACTTC. The V and J genes are TRBV19 and TRBJ2-5; TRBD2 matches 7 bases. The CDR3 extends over 14 amino acids. Germline V gene sequence: CDR1 LNHDA, CDR2 SQIVND (reference sequence). The J segment lost 5 bases and the V segment lost 5 bases, leaving 8 bases of the junction unmatched.

DNA of the CDR3: TGTGCCAGCAGCCGCCAAGCGGGGGGCCAAGAGACCCAGTACTTC. Its translation is CASSRQAGGQETQYF. The rearrangement joins TRBV11-2 to TRBJ2-5, with 9 bases lining up with TRBD2. V lost 5 bases, J lost 1 base, and 5 bases stayed unmatched. Germline CDR1 SGHAT, CDR2 FQNNGV. The CDR3 runs to 15 residues.

A single count supports this clone. The chain uses TRBV5-4 and TRBJ2-5, with TRBD1 matching over 7 bases. This CDR3 contains 14 residues. In germline, CDR1 is SGHNT, CDR2 YYREEE (reference sequence). The V and J ends lost 4 bases and 0 bases, in that order; junction bases with no gene match: 3. The CDR3 DNA reads as TGTGCCAGCAGCCAAGGGACAGACCAAGAGACCCAGTACTTC. It codes for CASSQGTDQETQYF.

This rearrangement joins TRBV29-1 to TRBJ1-5; tentatively, D is TRBD1 (6 bases). Trimming removed 8 bases from V and 2 bases from J, with 19 bases in between. The V gene's germline CDR1 is SQVTM and CDR2 ANQGSEA. This CDR3 is 15 amino acids long. The CDR3 coding sequence is TGCAGCTCCGGGGAGGGGGAGATGGGCAATCAGCCCCAGCATTTT. This gives the protein CSSGEGEMGNQPQHF.

The J gene is TRBJ2-5, the V gene TRBV7-9; tentative D call: TRBD2 (6 bases). V lost 4 bases and J lost 4, with 16 bases in between. This CDR3 has 15 residues. Germline CDR1 and CDR2: SEHNR and FQNEAQ (reference sequence). DNA for the CDR3: TGTGCCAGCAGCTCCTACGGGACTCTCGGAGAGACCCAGTACTTC. Residues: CASSSYGTLGETQYF.

This chain uses TRBV7-6 with TRBJ1-1, with D hard to call. Per the germline V gene, CDR1 is SGHVS and CDR2 is FNYEAQ. Deletions cut 2 bases from V and 1 base from J, with 5 bases between. The CDR3 contains 13 residues. The CDR3 spells CASSLQQNTEAFF. CDR3 DNA sequence: TGTGCCAGCAGCTTACAACAGAACACTGAAGCTTTCTTT.

The chain carries TRBV5-1 and TRBJ1-6; D call uncertain. V was cut by 0 bases and J by 5 bases, with 9 bases left in between. The CDR3 runs 15 residues. CDR1 and CDR2 from the germline V gene are SGHRS and YFSETQ. Here the CDR3 DNA reads TGCGCCAGCAGCTTGGATCCATTTAATAATTCACCCCTCCACTTT. Protein sequence: CASSLDPFNNSPLHF.

This chain joins TRBV7-9 and TRBJ1-3; D gene unclear. The CDR3 runs 13 residues. The germline gives CDR1 SEHNR, CDR2 FQNEAQ (reference sequence). Trimming took off 5 bases at V and 2 bases at J, with 7 bases between the two ends. DNA of the CDR3: TGTGCCAGCAGCGCTAGGACTGGAAACACCATATATTTT. Translated: CASSARTGNTIYF.

The gene calls are TRBV10-1 and TRBJ2-7; TRBD1 aligns across 7 bases. The CDR3 sequence is 12 residues long. Germline CDR1 is WNHNN and CDR2 is SYGVQD (reference sequence). V dropped 6 bases and J dropped 5; count of bases not matched to a gene: 4. The CDR3 DNA sequence: TGCGCCAGCAGGAAAGACAGGGACGAGCAGTACTTC. Protein: CASRKDRDEQYF.

V and J are TRBV7-2 and TRBJ1-3; D might be TRBD1 (6 bases). This CDR3 spans 13 amino acids. The V and J ends lost 5 bases and 4 bases respectively, with 9 bases between them. In germline, CDR1 is SGHTA, CDR2 FQGNSA. CDR3 bases: TGTGCCAGCAGCCCAGGACAGGGAAACACCATATATTTT. Its translation: CASSPGQGNTIYF.

This chain connects TRBV15 to TRBJ2-1; 9 nucleotides align to TRBD1. The CDR3 totals 16 residues. J gave up 8 bases and V 5 bases, and 13 bases lay outside the gene matches. Germline loops: CDR1 LNHNV, CDR2 YYDKDF (reference sequence). Here the CDR3 reads CATSRKKDRGLHEQFF. The DNA of the CDR3 is TGTGCCACCAGCCGCAAGAAGGACAGGGGCCTGCATGAGCAGTTCTTC.

The CDR3 sequence: CASSVGLNEKLFF. Here the CDR3 DNA reads TGTGCCAGCAGCGTTGGACTAAATGAAAAACTGTTTTTT. The chain links TRBV11-2 to TRBJ1-4; D unresolved. The CDR3 spans 13 residues. Germline V lookup: CDR1 SGHAT, CDR2 FQNNGV. Trimming pared 5 bases from V and 5 bases from J, leaving 9 bases between.

The V gene is TRBV5-6, the J gene TRBJ2-1; a possible D gene is TRBD2 (7 bases). Trimming removed 4 bases at V and 10 bases at J, with 15 bases between. Germline-derived CDR1 and CDR2 are SGHDT and YYEEEE. This CDR3 spans 13 amino acids. The CDR3 here is CASSHRGGQEQFF. DNA of the CDR3: TGTGCCAGCAGCCATAGGGGGGGACAAGAGCAGTTCTTC.

The chain joins TRBV19 to TRBJ1-5; D remains ambiguous. The CDR3 spans 14 residues. V lost 3 bases, J lost 7 bases, and 13 bases lay in between. Germline V gene lookup returns CDR1 LNHDA and CDR2 SQIVND (reference sequence). The CDR3 protein is CASSIWGREQPQHF. Here the CDR3 DNA reads TGTGCCAGTAGTATCTGGGGAAGGGAACAGCCCCAGCATTTT.

The chain employs TRBV29-1 and TRBJ2-1, with TRBD2 identical over 12 bases. Looked up from germline, CDR1 is SQVTM and CDR2 is ANQGSEA. The V segment lost 0 bases and the J segment 9 bases; nucleotides outside the gene matches: 3. The CDR3 length is 14 residues. CDR3 protein: CSVEDALAGGEQFF. In nucleotides, the CDR3 is TGCAGCGTTGAAGACGCACTAGCGGGGGGTGAGCAGTTCTTC.

The chain joins TRBV6-1 to TRBJ1-5; no definite D call. The CDR3 runs 13 residues. V lost 2 bases and J 7 bases, leaving 9 bases between the germline ends. Germline CDR1 reads MNHNS; CDR2 reads SASEGT. The CDR3 coding sequence is TGTGCCAGCAGTGAATATGGCGTCCAGCCCCAGCATTTT. It is translated as CASSEYGVQPQHF.

This clone is a singleton in its sample. This sequence joins TRBV28 and TRBJ1-5; D possibly corresponds to TRBD1 (6 bases). The V end lost 11 bases, the J end lost 5 bases, and 16 bases lay between the germline ends. CDR1 and CDR2 from the germline V gene are MDHEN and SYDVKM. CDR3 length: 13 residues. The CDR3 bases are TGTGCCTTCGGCAGGGGAAAGGATCAGCCCCAGCATTTT. Protein sequence: CAFGRGKDQPQHF.

The rearrangement joins TRBV6-1 to TRBJ1-1, with D possibly TRBD1 on 5 matching bases. The CDR3 runs to 15 residues. Trimming removed 2 bases from V and 1 base from J, with 11 bases in between. Germline CDR1 is MNHNS and CDR2 is SASEGT. Here the CDR3 DNA reads TGTGCCAGCAGTGAACGGGAGGGGCCGAACACTGAAGCTTTCTTT. It specifies CASSEREGPNTEAFF.

The CDR3 here is CASSAQGDPFYEQYF. CDR3 in DNA: TGTGCCAGCAGTGCCCAGGGGGACCCCTTTTACGAGCAGTACTTC. This chain uses TRBV28 with TRBJ2-7, with 7 nucleotides matching TRBD1. With V trimmed by 5 bases and J by 4 bases, 11 bases remained unmatched. This CDR3 has 15 residues. CDR1 and CDR2 (germline): MDHEN, SYDVKM.

The chain employs TRBV7-2 and TRBJ2-5, with 7 nucleotides matching TRBD2. From germline, CDR1 is SGHTA and CDR2 FQGNSA. Germline trimming cut 7 bases from V and 2 bases from J; bases unmatched to any gene: 7. The CDR3 spans 14 residues. CDR3 loop: CASKPGLHQETQYF. Written as DNA, the CDR3 is TGTGCCAGCAAACCGGGACTACATCAAGAGACCCAGTACTTC. The whole variable domain, remainder taken from reference TRBV7-2 and TRBJ2-5, is GAGVSQSPSNKVTEKGKDVELRCDPISGHTALYWYRQSLGQGLEFLIYFQGNSAPDKSGLPSDRFSAERTGGSVSTLTIQRTQQEDSAVYLCASKPGLHQETQYFGPGTRLLVL.

V usage is TRBV4-2 and J usage is TRBJ1-6, with a weak D call TRBD1 (5 bases). Trimming removed 5 bases from V and 9 bases from J, with 17 bases in between. This CDR3 has 15 residues. Germline CDR1 and CDR2: LGHNA and YNFKEQ. CDR3 in DNA: TGTGCCAGCAGCTCGACCCTGGGGCCGGGTTCACCCCTCCACTTT. This encodes CASSSTLGPGSPLHF.

The chain links TRBV10-1 to TRBJ1-2; no clear D. This CDR3 spans 15 amino acids. V was clipped by 8 bases and J by 5 bases, with 21 bases between them. Germline V gives CDR1 WNHNN, CDR2 SYGVQD (reference sequence). The CDR3 sequence is CASLQPGSHTYGYTF. CDR3 coding DNA: TGCGCCAGCCTTCAACCGGGATCCCATACGTATGGCTACACCTTC.

V is TRBV10-3 and J is TRBJ2-7; the match to TRBD2 covers 11 bases. Per the germline V gene, CDR1 is ENHRY and CDR2 is SYGVKD. CDR3 length: 16 residues. Germline trimming cut 2 bases from V and 1 base from J; bases unmatched to any gene: 4. DNA for the CDR3: TGTGCCATCAGTGAGGCTAGCGGGAGGACGTCCTACGAGCAGTACTTC. Translating it yields CAISEASGRTSYEQYF.

This chain links TRBV11-2 with TRBJ2-5; TRBD2 is a possible D gene (5 bases). The V and J ends lost 5 bases and 3 bases respectively, with 10 bases between them. CDR1 is SGHAT, CDR2 FQNNGV, per germline. The CDR3 is made up of 13 amino acids. The CDR3 sequence is CASSPDWKETQYF. The CDR3 DNA follows: TGTGCCAGCAGCCCGGACTGGAAAGAGACCCAGTACTTC.

This clone was recorded only once. The chain recombines TRBV4-1 with TRBJ2-1; 7 bases fit TRBD1. Germline V gives CDR1 MGHRA, CDR2 YSYEKL. Trimming took 1 base from V and 4 from J; bases not matched to a gene: 13. CDR3 size: 18 residues. The CDR3 spells CASSQAVGWDRVYNEQFF. CDR3 DNA sequence: TGCGCCAGCAGCCAAGCTGTAGGCTGGGACAGAGTTTACAATGAGCAGTTCTTC.